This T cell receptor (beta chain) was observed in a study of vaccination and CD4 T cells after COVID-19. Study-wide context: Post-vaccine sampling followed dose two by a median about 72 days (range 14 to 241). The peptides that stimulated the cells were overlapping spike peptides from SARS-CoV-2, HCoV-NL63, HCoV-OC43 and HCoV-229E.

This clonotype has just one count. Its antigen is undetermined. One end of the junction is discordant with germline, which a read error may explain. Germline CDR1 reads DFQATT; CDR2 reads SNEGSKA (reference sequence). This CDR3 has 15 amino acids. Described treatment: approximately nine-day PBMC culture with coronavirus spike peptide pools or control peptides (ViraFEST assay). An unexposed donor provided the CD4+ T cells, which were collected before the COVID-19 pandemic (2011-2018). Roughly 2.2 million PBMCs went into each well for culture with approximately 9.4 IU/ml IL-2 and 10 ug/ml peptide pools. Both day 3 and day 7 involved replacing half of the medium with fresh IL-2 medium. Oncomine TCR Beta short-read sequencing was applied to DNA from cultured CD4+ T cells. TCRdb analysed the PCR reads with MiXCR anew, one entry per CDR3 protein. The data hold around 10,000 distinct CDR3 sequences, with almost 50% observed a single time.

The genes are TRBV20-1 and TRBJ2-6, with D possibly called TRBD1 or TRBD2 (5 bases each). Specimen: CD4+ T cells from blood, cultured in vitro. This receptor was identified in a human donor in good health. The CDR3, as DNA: TGCAGTGCTGGGGGAGAAGTTCCTGGGGCCGACGTCCTGACTTTC. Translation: CSAGGEVPGADVLTF.